This T cell receptor (beta chain) was identified in a study of regulatory T cells in long-lasting Graves disease. Turning to the study itself: Antithyroid drug intake by newly diagnosed Graves' patients had lasted under 3 months. Notes on the study in general: Lower TCR diversity was seen in persistent Graves' patients than in newly diagnosed ones. The persistent group shared about 2,500 public clonotypes, more than the 950 to 1,000 shared by new patients. Peripheral blood alone, not thyroid tissue, underwent study.

The authors built TCR beta libraries using iRepertoire HTBI primers and Arm-PCR of CDR3 regions. TCRdb re-analysed the multiplex PCR reads in MiXCR, keeping a single row per CDR3 protein. Among fewer than 400,000 distinct CDR3 sequences listed, about 20% were seen once. Indicated time point: newly diagnosed GD, antithyroid drugs for less than 3 months. Making the TCR library involved RNA that had been extracted from PBMCs. Concerning this clonotype: What it binds is unknown.

This clonotype was obtained from a female donor with Graves disease. The sample consisted of peripheral blood mononuclear cells (PBMCs), taken at new diagnosis, from a patient treated with antithyroid drugs.

CDR3 amino acids: CASSTAGGAVTQYF. In DNA, the CDR3 is TGTGCCAGTAGTACCGCGGGAGGGGCGGTGACCCAGTACTTC. This sequence joins TRBV19 and TRBJ2-5, with 9 bases matching TRBD2. The CDR3 length is 14 residues. Looked up from germline, CDR1 is LNHDA and CDR2 is SQIVND (reference sequence). Losses at the gene ends were 4 bases for V and 7 bases for J; bases not matched to a gene: 7.